A few counts support the clone carrying this TCR beta chain. Its antigen is currently unknown. The data derive from a study of cytomegalovirus exposure and HLA in healthy donors. Overall study context: About 85 million unique TCR sequences came from HLA-typed donors in an early release. Study-wide findings and caveats: In a later analysis, the majority of CMV-associated beta chains seemingly showed HLA restriction. A further, later analysis showed that HLA-associated TCR beta chains (compared with equally common others) were more clonally expanded.

Use of 60 Vbeta and 13 Jbeta primers characterized the PCR. Assay used: immunoSEQ multiplex PCR; TCRdb lists only in-frame clones, some missing. The data contain about 160,000 clones, around four fifths of them singletons. The source is a woman aged 18-29 years in good health and CMV-seronegative. Sequencing input: PBMCs.

The CDR3 sequence: CASSLQETQYF. The CDR3 DNA is TGTGCCAGCAGTCTACAAGAGACCCAGTACTTC. The rearrangement links TRBV6-6 to TRBJ2-5, with no clear D. V was pared by 5 bases and J by 2 bases, with 3 bases between. CDR3 length equals 11 residues. Per germline, CDR1 MNHNY and CDR2 SVGAGI (reference sequence).